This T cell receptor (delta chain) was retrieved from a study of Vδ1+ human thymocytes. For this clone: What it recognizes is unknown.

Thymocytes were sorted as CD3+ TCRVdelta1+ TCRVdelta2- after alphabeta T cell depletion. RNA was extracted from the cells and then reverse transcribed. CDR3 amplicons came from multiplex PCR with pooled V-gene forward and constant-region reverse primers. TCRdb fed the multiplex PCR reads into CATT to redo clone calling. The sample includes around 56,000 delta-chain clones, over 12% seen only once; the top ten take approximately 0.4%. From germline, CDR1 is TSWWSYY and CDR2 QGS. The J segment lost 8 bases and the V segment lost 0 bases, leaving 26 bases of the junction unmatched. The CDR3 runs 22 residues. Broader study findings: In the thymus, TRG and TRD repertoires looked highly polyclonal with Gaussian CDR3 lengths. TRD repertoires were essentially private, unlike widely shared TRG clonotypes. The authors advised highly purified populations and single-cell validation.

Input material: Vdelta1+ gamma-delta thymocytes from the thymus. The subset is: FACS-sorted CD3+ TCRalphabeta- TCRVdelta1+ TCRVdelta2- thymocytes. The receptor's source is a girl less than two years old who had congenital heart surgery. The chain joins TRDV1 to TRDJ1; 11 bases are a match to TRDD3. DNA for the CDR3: TGTGCTCTTGGGGAACTTACCAGCCTACGGGAAGTGGGGGATACGACCGCGAGAAAACTCATCTTT. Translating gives CALGELTSLREVGDTTARKLIF.